This T cell receptor (beta chain) derives from a study of control samples from healthy donors and cancer patients. Assay: immunoSEQ multiplex PCR; the TCRdb copy retains only in-frame clones and omits some. The table has about 120,000 clones, 85% to 95% seen once. With 3 bases removed from V and 2 bases from J, the gap between germline ends came to 6 bases. There are 14 residues in the CDR3. Germline V gene lookup returns CDR1 SGHNT and CDR2 YYREEE (reference sequence). The sample was PBMCs. This chain links TRBV5-4 with TRBJ2-6; D remains ambiguous. This sequence was found in a man between 45 and 60 years old with head and neck cancer. The CDR3: CASSSYTGANVLTF. CDR3 coding DNA: TGTGCCAGCAGCTCATACACTGGGGCCAACGTCCTGACTTTC.